Listed here are 15 T cell receptor beta chains from one sample, sequenced in a study of glioma-infiltrating T cells. TCR alpha and beta CDR3 regions were amplified from RNA using iRepertoire nested multiplex PCR. MiXCR was run by TCRdb on the multiplex PCR reads, yielding one entry per CDR3 protein. The sample carries around 390,000 distinct CDR3 sequences, 41% recorded once. The sequenced sample consisted of glioma tissue, nonneoplastic brain tissue, or PBMCs (not recorded which). All receptors derive from a human donor with low-grade glioma or glioblastoma, undergoing nonglioma brain surgery, or in good health (not recorded which).

This clonotype was seen a handful of times. The chain's CDR3 is CAISEAGQGGYDEQFF. As DNA, the CDR3 is TGTGCCATCAGTGAGGCCGGACAGGGTGGATACGATGAGCAGTTCTTC. The chain couples TRBV10-3 to TRBJ2-1, with 8 bases lining up with TRBD1. The CDR3 spans 16 residues. The trim removed 2 bases at V and 8 bases at J, leaving 11 bases unmatched. In germline, CDR1 is ENHRY, CDR2 SYGVKD.

V is TRBV5-1 and J is TRBJ1-1; TRBD1 matches 8 bases. Germline V gene data show CDR1 as SGHRS and CDR2 as YFSETQ. The CDR3 is 15 residues long. V dropped 0 bases and J dropped 1; count of bases not matched to a gene: 2. The CDR3, as DNA: TGCGCCAGCAGCTTGGTAGGACAGGGGAACACTGAAGCTTTCTTT. Protein: CASSLVGQGNTEAFF.

The rearrangement links TRBV3-1 to TRBJ2-3, with D possibly TRBD2 on 7 matching bases. This CDR3 spans 13 amino acids. Between the trimmed V and J ends, which lost 3 bases and 4 bases, there was a span of 8 bases. In germline, CDR1 is LGHDT, CDR2 YNNKEL (reference sequence). The CDR3 DNA is TGTGCCAGCAGCCAGGGGGGGCCAGATACGCAGTATTTT. This codes for CASSQGGPDTQYF.

This clonotype was detected ten times or more. The V call is TRBV27, the J call TRBJ2-1; TRBD2 matches at 10 bases. J lost 6 bases, V lost 5 bases, and 7 bases had no gene match. Germline V gene data show CDR1 as MNHEY and CDR2 as SMNVEV (reference sequence). The CDR3 sequence is 15 residues long. The CDR3 loop is CASSPEREGRNEQFF. Here the CDR3 DNA reads TGTGCCAGCAGTCCGGAGCGGGAGGGTCGCAATGAGCAGTTCTTC.

This clonotype has a count of ten or more. The chain uses TRBV7-2 and TRBJ2-1, with 9 bases fitting TRBD1. The CDR3 length is 15 residues. J was trimmed by 4 bases and V by 5 bases; bases with no gene match: 6. Germline-derived CDR1 and CDR2 are SGHTA and FQGNSA. The CDR3 DNA reads as TGTGCCAGCAGCCCTGACAGGGGGGAATACAATGAGCAGTTCTTC. It yields the protein CASSPDRGEYNEQFF. Complete variable domain (other parts from reference TRBV7-2 and TRBJ2-1): GAGVSQSPSNKVTEKGKDVELRCDPISGHTALYWYRQSLGQGLEFLIYFQGNSAPDKSGLPSDRFSAERTGGSVSTLTIQRTQQEDSAVYLCASSPDRGEYNEQFFGPGTRLTVL.

As regards this clonotype: Given a much more abundant clone one base away, this may be a read error. This chain uses TRBV20-1 with TRBJ2-7; D not resolved. This CDR3 contains 10 residues. V dropped 7 bases and J dropped 0 bases, with 4 bases sitting between them. Germline CDR1 is DFQATT and CDR2 is SNEGSKA (reference sequence). The CDR3 DNA is TGCAGTGATAGCTCCTACGAGCAGTACTTC. It translates to CSDSSYEQYF.

With respect to this clonotype: This may be a read error, as it is one base from a much larger clone. The chain carries TRBV6-2 or TRBV6-3 and TRBJ2-1; 12 bases agree with TRBD2. V shed 2 bases, J shed 10 bases, and the junction held 9 bases outside the gene matches. This CDR3 is built from 16 residues. The germline V gene encodes CDR1 MNHEY and CDR2 SVGEGT. The chain's CDR3 is CASSYPPTSGSYEQFF. CDR3 nucleotides: TGTGCCAGCAGTTACCCCCCGACTAGCGGGAGCTACGAGCAGTTCTTC.

In its sample, this clonotype was seen a few times. V gene TRBV27 combines with J gene TRBJ1-1, with D possibly being TRBD1 (5 bases). Germline assignment: CDR1 MNHEY and CDR2 SMNVEV (reference sequence). Trimming cost V 3 bases and J 7 bases, with 15 bases left between them. There are 14 residues in the CDR3. This CDR3 reads CASSFRAGTNEAFF. DNA for the CDR3: TGTGCCAGCAGTTTTAGGGCCGGGACCAATGAAGCTTTCTTT.

J is TRBJ2-1 and V is TRBV20-1; weak D call: TRBD2 (6 bases). CDR3 length: 16 amino acids. Germline loops: CDR1 DFQATT, CDR2 SNEGSKA (reference sequence). Trimming took off 0 bases at V and 3 bases at J, with 15 bases between the two ends. The DNA for the CDR3 is TGCAGTGCTAGAGATCCCTTCCGGGAGAGCTACAATGAGCAGTTCTTC. It yields the protein CSARDPFRESYNEQFF.

This clonotype appeared once. The chain is built from TRBV11-2 and TRBJ2-1; D is tentatively TRBD1 or TRBD2 (5 bases each). Trimming pared 7 bases from V and 2 bases from J, leaving 18 bases between. The CDR3 spans 16 residues. Per germline, CDR1 SGHAT and CDR2 FQNNGV. The CDR3 protein is CASKTGWGLTYNEQFF. Written as DNA, the CDR3 is TGTGCCAGCAAAACCGGATGGGGGTTGACCTACAATGAGCAGTTCTTC.

This clonotype was recorded only once. A read error is possible here, since a much larger clone lies one base away. The CDR3: CASSSHSGVGTKYF. In DNA, the CDR3 is TGTGCCAGCAGTTCCCATAGCGGGGTCGGGACCAAGTACTTC. The chain is built from TRBV27 and TRBJ2-5, with 8 nucleotides matching TRBD2. From germline, CDR1 is MNHEY and CDR2 SMNVEV (reference sequence). The length of the CDR3 is 14 residues.

This clonotype was counted ten times or more. The V and J genes are TRBV6-1 and TRBJ2-5, with TRBD1 as a possible D gene (6 bases). This CDR3 is built from 13 residues. V was cut by 2 bases and J by 4 bases, with 8 bases left in between. Per germline, CDR1 MNHNS and CDR2 SASEGT. This CDR3 reads CASSEIRGETQYF. The CDR3 bases are TGTGCCAGCAGTGAAATCAGGGGAGAGACCCAGTACTTC.

Comments on this clonotype: It may be a read error: a sequence one base away is much more abundant. The CDR3 nucleotides are TGTGCCGCCAGCAGCCGACAGGGCGGCAATCAGCCCCAGCATTTT. It translates to CAASSRQGGNQPQHF. The chain recombines TRBV15 with TRBJ1-5, with 7 bases fitting TRBD1. Germline CDR1 and CDR2: LNHNV and YYDKDF (reference sequence). CDR3 length: 15 residues.

As concerns this clonotype: This may come from a read error, since a much larger clone is one base off. The rearrangement links TRBV20-1 to TRBJ1-1, with 9 bases that match TRBD1. The germline V gene encodes CDR1 DFQATT and CDR2 SNEGSKA (reference sequence). The V gene end was trimmed by 6 bases and the J gene end by 4 bases; junction bases not matched to a gene: 6. The CDR3 length is 13 residues. The CDR3 DNA sequence: TGCAGTGCCAGCCGGGACAGGGCCACTGAAGCTTTCTTT. Encoded protein: CSASRDRATEAFF.

The CDR3 coding sequence is TGTGCCAGCAGCTTAAATTTCGGGGGAGCGCAGTATTTT. It is translated as CASSLNFGGAQYF. The gene calls are TRBV7-3 and TRBJ2-3, with D maybe TRBD2 (6 bases). V was trimmed by 1 base and J by 10 bases, leaving 12 bases between them. Germline values: CDR1 SGHTA, CDR2 FQGTGA. The CDR3 has 13 amino acids.